Below, 14 T cell receptor beta chains from the same sample are listed, as sequenced in a study of response to subunit inactivated influenza vaccine. TCRdb re-analysed the RT-PCR reads in MiXCR, keeping a single row per CDR3 protein. Of 150,000 to 200,000 distinct CDR3 sequences in the sample, more than 10% were seen once. The same sample was also studied in work on T cells expressing NK-cell markers. That paper adds: As the method of synthesis, 5'RACE template switching with UMIs yielded TCR beta cDNA.

This specimen was CD8+ T cells sorted from PBMCs, taken 12 days after vaccination. These receptors came from a man aged 45-65 years who received an inactivated influenza vaccine.

This clonotype has ten or more counts. This chain connects TRBV20-1 to TRBJ2-7; 9 positions agree with TRBD1. The trim removed 5 bases at V and 5 bases at J, leaving 7 bases unmatched. Germline lookup yields CDR1 DFQATT and CDR2 SNEGSKA (reference sequence). The CDR3 is made up of 13 amino acids. The CDR3: CSAARQGVDEQYF. The CDR3 region has the DNA TGCAGTGCTGCACGACAGGGGGTCGACGAGCAGTACTTC.

This clonotype was seen many times. The genes are TRBV29-1 and TRBJ2-2, with D hard to call. The length of the CDR3 is 9 residues. Trimming left V 8 bases short and J 10 bases short, with 8 bases between. Germline V gene lookup returns CDR1 SQVTM and CDR2 ANQGSEA. DNA for the CDR3: TGCAGCCCGGGCACGGAGCTGTTTTTT. It is translated as CSPGTELFF.

This clonotype was picked up a small number of times. The rearrangement uses TRBV4-1 and TRBJ2-3, with 13 nucleotides matching TRBD2. V shed 2 bases, J shed 5 bases, and the junction held 4 bases outside the gene matches. The CDR3 loop spans 16 amino acids. Germline V lookup: CDR1 MGHRA, CDR2 YSYEKL. The CDR3 sequence: CASSQTSGGARDTQYF. In DNA, the CDR3 is TGCGCCAGCAGCCAAACTAGCGGGGGGGCCAGAGATACGCAGTATTTT.

This clonotype was counted ten times or more. The chain employs TRBV7-2 and TRBJ2-7, with TRBD2 identical over 7 bases. After removal of 4 bases from V and 0 bases from J, the junction contained 6 bases not matched to a gene. The CDR3 runs 15 residues. Per the germline V gene, CDR1 is SGHTA and CDR2 is FQGNSA. The CDR3 nucleotides read TGTGCCAGCAGCTCTATAAGGACTAGCTCCTACGAGCAGTACTTC. Its protein is CASSSIRTSSYEQYF. Using reference TRBV7-2 and TRBJ2-7 for the parts outside the CDR3, the full variable domain is GAGVSQSPSNKVTEKGKDVELRCDPISGHTALYWYRQSLGQGLEFLIYFQGNSAPDKSGLPSDRFSAERTGGSVSTLTIQRTQQEDSAVYLCASSSIRTSSYEQYFGPGTRLTVT.

V is TRBV28 and J is TRBJ1-5; D unresolved. Germline loops: CDR1 MDHEN, CDR2 SYDVKM. V gave up 6 bases and J gave up 9 bases, with 15 bases separating them. The CDR3 contains 13 residues. CDR3 sequence: CASSLGWLRPQHF. In DNA, the CDR3 is TGTGCCAGCAGCCTAGGGTGGTTACGGCCCCAGCATTTT. The whole variable domain, filled in from reference TRBV28 and TRBJ1-5, reads DVKVTQSSRYLVKRTGEKVFLECVQDMDHENMFWYRQDPGLGLRLIYFSYDVKMKEKGDIPEGYSVSREKKERFSLILESASTNQTSMYLCASSLGWLRPQHFGDGTRLSIL.

Only a few counts were recorded for this clonotype. The chain combines TRBV4-2 with TRBJ2-3; weak D call: TRBD1 (6 bases). The V end lost 2 bases, the J end lost 4 bases, and 25 bases lay between the germline ends. The CDR3 runs 19 residues. Germline assignment: CDR1 LGHNA and CDR2 YNFKEQ. CDR3 region: CASSQFLSGIQGGADTQYF. CDR3 nucleotides: TGTGCCAGCAGCCAATTTCTCTCCGGGATACAGGGTGGGGCAGATACGCAGTATTTT.

The V gene is TRBV10-3, the J gene TRBJ2-7, with a tentative D call TRBD2 (5 bases). CDR1 is ENHRY, CDR2 SYGVKD, per germline. This CDR3 contains 13 residues. Between the trimmed V and J ends, which lost 3 bases and 5 bases, there was a span of 11 bases. DNA for the CDR3: TGTGCCATCAGTGAAGCCGGGATCCACGAGCAGTACTTC. It specifies CAISEAGIHEQYF.

This clonotype was seen a handful of times. CDR3 residues: CASSSRQGRATDTQYF. The CDR3 nucleotides read TGTGCCAGCAGTTCCCGACAGGGGAGGGCCACAGATACGCAGTATTTT. This chain links TRBV28 with TRBJ2-3, with a tentative D call TRBD1 (8 bases). V shed 4 bases and J shed 2 bases, with 16 bases lying between them. CDR3 size: 16 residues. The germline V gene encodes CDR1 MDHEN and CDR2 SYDVKM. The full variable domain, completed using reference TRBV28 and TRBJ2-3, is DVKVTQSSRYLVKRTGEKVFLECVQDMDHENMFWYRQDPGLGLRLIYFSYDVKMKEKGDIPEGYSVSREKKERFSLILESASTNQTSMYLCASSSRQGRATDTQYFGPGTRLTVL.

The CDR3 region is CASSLYGGHEQYF. The CDR3 bases are TGCGCCAGCAGCCTCTATGGGGGTCACGAGCAGTACTTC. The rearrangement links TRBV4-1 to TRBJ2-7, with D perhaps TRBD1 or TRBD2 (5 bases each). This CDR3 has 13 amino acids. Trimming left V 4 bases short and J 5 bases short, with 12 bases between. From germline, CDR1 is MGHRA and CDR2 YSYEKL.

CDR3: CASSLVRNEQFF. The CDR3 nucleotides read TGTGCCAGCAGTCTGGTTAGGAATGAGCAGTTCTTC. This chain links TRBV6-2 or TRBV6-3 with TRBJ2-1; D is undetermined. The germline gives CDR1 MNHEY, CDR2 SVGEGT. With 5 bases removed from V and 7 bases from J, the gap between germline ends came to 9 bases. The CDR3 length is 12 residues.

The chain combines TRBV6-2 or TRBV6-3 with TRBJ2-3; D is unresolved. The CDR3 runs 15 residues. From germline, CDR1 is MNHEY and CDR2 SVGEGT. V shed 2 bases and J shed 4 bases, with 13 bases lying between them. The CDR3 here is CASSYPTSLPDTQYF. The CDR3 DNA sequence: TGTGCCAGCAGTTACCCAACCAGCCTCCCAGATACGCAGTATTTT.

This clonotype was observed a handful of times. This sequence joins TRBV20-1 and TRBJ1-5, with TRBD1 as a possible D gene (5 bases). Germline values: CDR1 DFQATT, CDR2 SNEGSKA (reference sequence). The CDR3 loop spans 16 amino acids. V dropped 4 bases and J dropped 2 bases, with 18 bases sitting between them. The CDR3 region has the DNA TGCAGTGCTACCAAACGCGGGGCGGGAGGCAATCAGCCCCAGCATTTT. Residues: CSATKRGAGGNQPQHF.

The chain combines TRBV6-4 with TRBJ1-1; 12 bases match TRBD1. The CDR3 totals 16 residues. V was clipped by 5 bases and J by 5 bases; unmatched bases: 9. The V gene's germline CDR1 is MRHNA and CDR2 SNTAGT. The CDR3 sequence: CASSPGTGGGGTEAFF. DNA for the CDR3: TGTGCCAGCAGTCCGGGGACAGGGGGCGGTGGGACTGAAGCTTTCTTT.

This clonotype has only a few counts. The V and J genes are TRBV4-3 and TRBJ2-1; 13 bases are shared with TRBD2. The CDR3 covers 17 residues. Trimming cost V 0 bases and J 4 bases; bases outside gene matches: 3. In germline, CDR1 is LGHNA, CDR2 YSLEER. The CDR3 sequence: CASSQDVGLAGYNEQFF. The CDR3 DNA follows: TGCGCCAGCAGCCAAGATGTGGGACTAGCGGGGTACAATGAGCAGTTCTTC.